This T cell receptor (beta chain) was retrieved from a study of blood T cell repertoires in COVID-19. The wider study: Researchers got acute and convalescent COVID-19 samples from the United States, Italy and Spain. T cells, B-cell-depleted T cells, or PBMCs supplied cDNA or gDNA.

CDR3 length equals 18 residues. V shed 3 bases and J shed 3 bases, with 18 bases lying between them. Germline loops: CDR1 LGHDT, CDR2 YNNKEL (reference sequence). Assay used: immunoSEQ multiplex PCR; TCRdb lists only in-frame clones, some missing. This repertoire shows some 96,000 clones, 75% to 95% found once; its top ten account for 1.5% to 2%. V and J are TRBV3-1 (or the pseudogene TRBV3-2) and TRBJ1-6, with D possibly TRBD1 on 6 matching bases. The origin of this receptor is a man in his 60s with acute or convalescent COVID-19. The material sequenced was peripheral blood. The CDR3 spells CASSHPSAGGYYNSPLHF. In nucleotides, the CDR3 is TGTGCCAGCAGCCATCCCTCAGCGGGGGGCTACTATAATTCACCCCTCCACTTT.